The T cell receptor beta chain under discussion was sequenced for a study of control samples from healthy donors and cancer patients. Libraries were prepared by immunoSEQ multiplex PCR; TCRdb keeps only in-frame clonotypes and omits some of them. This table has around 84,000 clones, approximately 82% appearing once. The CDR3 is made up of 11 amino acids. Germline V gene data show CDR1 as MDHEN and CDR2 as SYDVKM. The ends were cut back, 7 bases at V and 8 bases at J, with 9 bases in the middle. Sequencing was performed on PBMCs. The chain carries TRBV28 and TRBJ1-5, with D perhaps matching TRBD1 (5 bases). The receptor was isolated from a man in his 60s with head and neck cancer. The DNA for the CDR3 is TGTGCCAGCACCTCCAGGGAGCCCCAGCATTTT. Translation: CASTSREPQHF.